This T cell receptor (beta chain) is drawn from a study of early T cells in non-severe SARS-CoV-2 infection. Using its own MiXCR run on the 5' RACE reads, TCRdb lists one record per CDR3 protein. Of approximately 98,000 distinct CDR3 sequences in the sample, over 10% were seen once. This clonotype was counted between two and nine times. The CDR3 runs to 15 residues. The germline gives CDR1 SGHAT, CDR2 FQNNGV. V lost 3 bases and J 3 bases, leaving 9 bases between the germline ends. Sequencing used whole blood. The sequence was obtained from an adult who was a healthcare worker with PCR-confirmed SARS-CoV-2 infection or an uninfected control (not recorded which). This chain links TRBV11-2 with TRBJ1-6, with D uncertain. As DNA, the CDR3 is TGTGCCAGCAGCTTGGGTCAGGACTATAATTCACCCCTCCACTTT. Encoded protein: CASSLGQDYNSPLHF.